Described below is a single T cell receptor (beta chain) sequence and its context. Antigen: not known. The sample is drawn from a study of graft-versus-host responses after intestinal transplantation. The V and J ends lost 0 bases and 4 bases, in that order; junction bases with no gene match: 2. The CDR3 has 14 amino acids. Germline CDR1 reads SGDLS; CDR2 reads YYNGEE. Produced via immunoSEQ multiplex PCR; TCRdb's table is partial and in-frame only. The sample consists of about 39,000 clones, over 85% of them appearing once. The clonotype comes from a human donor who was the organ donor for an intestinal transplant. Sequencing used unstimulated CD8+ T cells sorted from spleen or lymph node cells, obtained before transplant. The chain carries TRBV9 and TRBJ1-2; 8 nucleotides line up with TRBD1. Here the CDR3 DNA reads TGTGCCAGCAGCGTAGACAGGGGGTTCTATGGCTACACCTTC. It codes for CASSVDRGFYGYTF. Drawing the rest from reference TRBV9 and TRBJ1-2, the complete variable domain is DSGVTQTPKHLITATGQRVTLRCSPRSGDLSVYWYQQSLDQGLQFLIQYYNGEERAKGNILERFSAQQFPDLHSELNLSSLELGDSALYFCASSVDRGFYGYTFGSGTRLTVV.